One T cell receptor (beta chain) is described in this entry. No antigen is known for it. Unique molecular identifiers were incorporated into the prepared TCRbeta library. Each CDR3 protein is one row after TCRdb ran MiXCR on the PCR reads. The sample has roughly 570,000 distinct CDR3 sequences; 25% to 30% are singletons. V was clipped by 3 bases and J by 8 bases, with 13 bases between them. This CDR3 has 13 residues. Per the germline V gene, CDR1 is PRHDT and CDR2 is FYEKMQ (reference sequence). The data originate from a study of T-cell reconstitution after alpha-beta-depleted transplantation in children. Study-wide points: Where alpha-beta T cells came from about two months after transplant was reportedly several hundred expanded graft clones.

The rearrangement uses TRBV13 and TRBJ1-1; the D gene is possibly TRBD1 (5 bases). Sample: PBMCs, taken before TCRalphabeta/CD19-depleted stem cell transplant. The clonotype comes from a boy in the first two years of life with Wiskott-Aldrich syndrome, due to receive a stem cell transplant. The CDR3 loop is CASSFVKGLEAFF. The CDR3 bases are TGTGCCAGCAGCTTTGTAAAGGGGCTGGAAGCTTTCTTT.